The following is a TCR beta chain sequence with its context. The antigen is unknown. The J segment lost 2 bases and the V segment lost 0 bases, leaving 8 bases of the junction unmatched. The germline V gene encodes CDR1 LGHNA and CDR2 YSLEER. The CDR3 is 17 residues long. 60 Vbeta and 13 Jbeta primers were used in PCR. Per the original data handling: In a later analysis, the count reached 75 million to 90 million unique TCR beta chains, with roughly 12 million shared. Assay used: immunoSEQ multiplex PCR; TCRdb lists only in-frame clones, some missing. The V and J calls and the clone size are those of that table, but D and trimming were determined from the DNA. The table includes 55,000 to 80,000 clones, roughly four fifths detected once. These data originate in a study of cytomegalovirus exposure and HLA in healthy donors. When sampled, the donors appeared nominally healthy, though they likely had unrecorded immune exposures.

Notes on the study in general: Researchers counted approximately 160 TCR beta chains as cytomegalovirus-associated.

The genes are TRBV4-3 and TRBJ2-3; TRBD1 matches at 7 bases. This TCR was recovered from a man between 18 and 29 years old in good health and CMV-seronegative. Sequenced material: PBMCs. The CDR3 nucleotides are TGCGCCAGCAGCCAAGATCCCTCAGGGGGATCCACAGATACGCAGTATTTT. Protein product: CASSQDPSGGSTDTQYF.